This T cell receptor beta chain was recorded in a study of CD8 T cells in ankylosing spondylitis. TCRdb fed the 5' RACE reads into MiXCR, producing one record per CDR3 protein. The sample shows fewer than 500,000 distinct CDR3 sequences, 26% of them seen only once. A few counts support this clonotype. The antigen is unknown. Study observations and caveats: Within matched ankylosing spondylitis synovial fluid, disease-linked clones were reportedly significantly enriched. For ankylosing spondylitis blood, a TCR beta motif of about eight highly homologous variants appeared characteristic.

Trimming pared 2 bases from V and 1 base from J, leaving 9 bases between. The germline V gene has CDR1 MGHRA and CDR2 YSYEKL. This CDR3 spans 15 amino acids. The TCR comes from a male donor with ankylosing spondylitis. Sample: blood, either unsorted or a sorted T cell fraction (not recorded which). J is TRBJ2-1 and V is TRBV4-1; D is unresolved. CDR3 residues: CASSQSQRSYNEQFF. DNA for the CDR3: TGCGCCAGCAGCCAAAGCCAACGATCCTACAATGAGCAGTTCTTC.